This T cell receptor beta chain was sequenced in a study of OX40 agonist ivuxolimab in advanced cancers. Looking at the study overall: Ivuxolimab, which is an agonistic anti-OX40 (CD134) antibody, was administered to the patients.

In regard to this clone: Antigen specificity is unknown.

TCRdb's copy holds only in-frame clones and misses some; the assay was immunoSEQ multiplex PCR. Here the sample spans under 100,000 clones, roughly 92% being singletons. The study's findings and limits: Clones of CD4+ and CD8+ blood T cells grew by week 6 at doses of 0.1 to 3.0 mg/kg.

This receptor was identified in an adult with an advanced solid tumor such as melanoma, head and neck, liver or kidney cancer. The sample in question was CD4+ or CD8+ T cells sorted from blood, obtained in a trial of the OX40 agonist ivuxolimab.

For the CDR3, the DNA is TGTGCTAGTGGTTTGGTACTTATGTCGGCTAATTACAATGAGCAGTTCTTC. Amino acid sequence: CASGLVLMSANYNEQFF. This chain uses TRBV12-5 with TRBJ2-1; D is uncertain. CDR3 size: 17 residues. The germline gives CDR1 LGHNT, CDR2 FRNRAP. V lost 0 bases, J lost 4 bases, and 16 bases lay in between.